Below are 29 T cell receptor beta chains sequenced from a single sample in a study of response to subunit inactivated influenza vaccine (dated 2018 in TCRdb). The library was made by RT-PCR. The instrument was an Illumina HiSeq 2500. TCRdb reworked the public reads: Q25 trimming with fastp, MiXCR clone assembly, productive beta chains retained. Identical CDR3 protein sequences are pooled into one entry, listed with their most common genes and DNA. The sample yields 600,000 to 700,000 distinct CDR3 sequences; approximately 14% were counted once. Of the sample, 7.6% is held by the ten largest clones. The sample was PBMCs from blood, taken around 14 days before vaccination. Receptors were obtained from a middle-aged man who received an inactivated influenza vaccine. Donor details come from another sample of the same person, matched by shared clones.

This clonotype was detected many times. The chain is built from TRBV29-1 and TRBJ1-2; possibly TRBD1 for D (6 bases). This CDR3 has 14 residues. Trimming shortened V by 0 bases and J by 4 bases, and 12 bases separated the two germline ends. Germline assignment: CDR1 SQVTM and CDR2 ANQGSEA. The CDR3 here is CSVEDARGGYGYTF. The CDR3 bases are TGCAGCGTTGAAGATGCCAGGGGAGGCTATGGCTACACCTTC. Drawing the rest from reference TRBV29-1 and TRBJ1-2, the complete variable domain is SAVISQKPSRDICQRGTSLTIQCQVDSQVTMMFWYRQQPGQSLTLIATANQGSEATYESGFVIDKFPISRPNLTFSTLTVSNMSPEDSSIYLCSVEDARGGYGYTFGSGTRLTVV.

The chain recombines TRBV6-1 with TRBJ2-1; the D is unclear. Between the trimmed V and J ends, which lost 4 bases and 4 bases, there was a span of 8 bases. CDR3 length: 13 residues. Germline assignment: CDR1 MNHNS and CDR2 SASEGT. CDR3 DNA sequence: TGTGCCAGCAGTGGGCGGATATACAATGAGCAGTTCTTC. The encoded protein is CASSGRIYNEQFF.

At least ten counts were recorded for this clonotype. The rearrangement links TRBV7-9 to TRBJ1-1; maybe TRBD1 (5 bases). The germline V and J ends were trimmed by 2 bases and 0 bases, with 10 bases remaining between them. This CDR3 is 15 amino acids long. Germline values: CDR1 SEHNR, CDR2 FQNEAQ (reference sequence). The CDR3 loop is CASSLFVGVNTEAFF. The CDR3 bases are TGTGCCAGCAGCTTATTTGTAGGGGTGAACACTGAAGCTTTCTTT.

This clonotype came up a few times. The rearrangement joins TRBV6-2 or TRBV6-3 to TRBJ1-1; the D gene is possibly TRBD1 (5 bases). This CDR3 is 11 amino acids long. Trimming cost V 7 bases and J 8 bases, with 11 bases left between them. Germline CDR1 and CDR2: MNHEY and SVGEGT. The CDR3, as DNA: TGTGCCAGCATCCAGGGTGTGGAAGCTTTCTTT. Amino acids: CASIQGVEAFF.

J is TRBJ2-7 and V is TRBV15; the D gene is possibly TRBD1 (5 bases). Germline V gene data show CDR1 as LNHNV and CDR2 as YYDKDF (reference sequence). Trimming pared 8 bases from V and 6 bases from J, leaving 20 bases between. The CDR3 is 14 amino acids. CDR3 residues: CATRETETVPEQYF. DNA of the CDR3: TGTGCCACCCGAGAAACCGAGACAGTACCCGAGCAGTACTTC.

This clonotype has just a few counts. This chain uses TRBV12-3 or TRBV12-4 with TRBJ2-1, with D tentatively TRBD2 (5 bases). Trimming stripped 2 bases from V and 5 bases from J, with 10 bases between. The CDR3 is made up of 14 amino acids. CDR3 nucleotides: TGTGCCAGCAGTTTACGAGGGATCCACAATGAGCAGTTCTTC. Protein sequence: CASSLRGIHNEQFF.

The chain is built from TRBV20-1 and TRBJ2-2, with D tentatively TRBD1 or TRBD2 (5 bases each). Looked up from germline, CDR1 is DFQATT and CDR2 is SNEGSKA (reference sequence). The CDR3 spans 15 residues. Between the trimmed V and J ends, which lost 0 bases and 0 bases, there was a span of 8 bases. The CDR3 DNA follows: TGCAGTGCTAGAGAGAGGGGATCGAACACCGGGGAGCTGTTTTTT. Translation gives CSARERGSNTGELFF.

The V and J genes are TRBV18 and TRBJ1-5; D is unresolved. The CDR3 spans 13 residues. Between the trimmed V and J ends, which lost 1 base and 9 bases, there was a span of 10 bases. Germline V CDR1 and CDR2: KGHSH, LQKENI. The DNA of the CDR3 is TGTGCCAGCTCACCACGATTTTTATTGCCCCAGCATTTT. Translation gives CASSPRFLLPQHF. Full variable domain (missing parts from reference TRBV18 and TRBJ1-5): NAGVMQNPRHLVRRRGQEARLRCSPMKGHSHVYWYRQLPEEGLKFMVYLQKENIIDESGMPKERFSAEFPKEGPSILRIQQVVRGDSAAYFCASSPRFLLPQHFGDGTRLSIL.

This rearrangement joins TRBV20-1 to TRBJ2-7, with D perhaps matching TRBD2 (7 bases). The germline V and J ends were trimmed by 3 bases and 2 bases, with 17 bases remaining between them. The CDR3 length is 15 residues. CDR1 and CDR2 (germline): DFQATT, SNEGSKA (reference sequence). CDR3 in amino acids: CSARPQGGGPYEQYF. DNA for the CDR3: TGCAGTGCTAGGCCCCAGGGAGGGGGTCCCTACGAGCAGTACTTC.

This clonotype was picked up a small number of times. This sequence joins TRBV7-2 and TRBJ1-2, with D uncertain. The V gene lost 4 bases and the J gene lost 2 bases, with 8 bases spanning the gap. Germline loops: CDR1 SGHTA, CDR2 FQGNSA. The CDR3 consists of 13 residues. The CDR3 loop reads CASSSDVNYGYTF. The CDR3 region has the DNA TGTGCCAGCAGCTCGGACGTAAACTATGGCTACACCTTC. Using reference TRBV7-2 and TRBJ1-2 for the parts outside the CDR3, the full variable domain is GAGVSQSPSNKVTEKGKDVELRCDPISGHTALYWYRQSLGQGLEFLIYFQGNSAPDKSGLPSDRFSAERTGGSVSTLTIQRTQQEDSAVYLCASSSDVNYGYTFGSGTRLTVV.

This chain connects TRBV10-3 to TRBJ2-7; TRBD1 matches at 7 bases. CDR1 is ENHRY and CDR2 is SYGVKD in the germline V gene. There are 14 residues in the CDR3. V lost 6 bases and J lost 3; bases outside the gene matches: 8. Written as DNA, the CDR3 is TGTGCCATCAGGGGACAGCAGCTTTTCTACGAGCAGTACTTC. Its translation: CAIRGQQLFYEQYF.

This clonotype was counted a few times. V and J are TRBV7-9 and TRBJ1-3; 7 bases are a match to TRBD1. Per the germline V gene, CDR1 is SEHNR and CDR2 is FQNEAQ (reference sequence). Trimming took 2 bases from V and 4 from J; bases not matched to a gene: 5. This CDR3 has 15 amino acids. The CDR3, as DNA: TGTGCCAGCAGCTTACTCCAGGGGGAGGGAAACACCATATATTTT. Translating gives CASSLLQGEGNTIYF. The variable domain in full, completed from reference TRBV7-9 and TRBJ1-3, reads DTGVSQNPRHKITKRGQNVTFRCDPISEHNRLYWYRQTLGQGPEFLTYFQNEAQLEKSRLLSDRFSAERPKGSFSTLEIQRTEQGDSAMYLCASSLLQGEGNTIYFGEGSWLTVV.

The chain combines TRBV5-5 with TRBJ2-2; 14 nucleotides line up with TRBD2. The CDR3 is 18 amino acids. Looked up from germline, CDR1 is SGHKS and CDR2 is YYEKEE (reference sequence). V lost 4 bases and J lost 0; bases outside the gene matches: 5. The CDR3 coding sequence is TGTGCCAGCAGCAAGGGACTAGCGGGAGTTCCGAACACCGGGGAGCTGTTTTTT. This translates into CASSKGLAGVPNTGELFF.

This clonotype was detected many times. The chain employs TRBV12-3 or TRBV12-4 and TRBJ1-5; D is uncertain. This CDR3 is 14 amino acids long. Trimming took off 7 bases at V and 4 bases at J, with 14 bases between the two ends. Written as DNA, the CDR3 is TGTGCCAGCACCCTACGGGGATTGAATCAGCCCCAGCATTTT. This sequence encodes CASTLRGLNQPQHF.

This clonotype was counted only a few times. The chain joins TRBV20-1 to TRBJ1-2; D might be TRBD1 (5 bases). Deletions cut 5 bases from V and 0 bases from J, with 13 bases between. The length of the CDR3 is 14 residues. The germline V gene encodes CDR1 DFQATT and CDR2 SNEGSKA (reference sequence). In DNA form, the CDR3 reads TGCAGTGCTCGGGACTACCTCGCTAACTATGGCTACACCTTC. Protein: CSARDYLANYGYTF.

This chain connects TRBV5-1 to TRBJ2-1; 7 nucleotides align to TRBD2. This CDR3 is built from 16 residues. V lost 4 bases to trimming and J lost 8 bases; unmatched junction nucleotides: 15. Germline values: CDR1 SGHRS, CDR2 YFSETQ. The CDR3 DNA follows: TGCGCCAGCAGCAGTGGGGCTAGCGGTACCCAGGATGAGCAGTTCTTC. Protein sequence: CASSSGASGTQDEQFF. The entire variable domain, with the rest obtained from reference TRBV5-1 and TRBJ2-1, is as follows: KAGVTQTPRYLIKTRGQQVTLSCSPISGHRSVSWYQQTPGQGLQFLFEYFSETQRNKGNFPGRFSGRQFSNSRSEMNVSTLELGDSALYLCASSSGASGTQDEQFFGPGTRLTVL.

The chain links TRBV20-1 to TRBJ2-7; 10 nucleotides line up with TRBD1. CDR3 length equals 14 residues. In germline, CDR1 is DFQATT, CDR2 SNEGSKA (reference sequence). The V gene end was trimmed by 6 bases and the J gene end by 3 bases; junction bases not matched to a gene: 8. The CDR3 nucleotides read TGCAGTGCATGGATTGGGACAGGGGACTACGAGCAGTACTTC. Amino acid sequence: CSAWIGTGDYEQYF.

This chain uses TRBV19 with TRBJ2-1; D is perhaps TRBD1 (6 bases). This CDR3 spans 11 amino acids. Germline values: CDR1 LNHDA, CDR2 SQIVND (reference sequence). V was trimmed by 9 bases and J by 9 bases, leaving 12 bases between them. The CDR3 is CASTGLGEQFF. CDR3 sequence (DNA): TGTGCCAGCACAGGGTTGGGTGAGCAGTTCTTC.

This clonotype was detected many times. V gene TRBV5-5 combines with J gene TRBJ2-5; 8 positions agree with TRBD1. CDR1 and CDR2 from the germline V gene are SGHKS and YYEKEE (reference sequence). Unmatched junction bases numbered 2, after V lost 4 bases and J lost 0 bases. CDR3 length equals 14 residues. The CDR3 region is CASSQTGDQETQYF. The DNA of the CDR3 is TGTGCCAGCAGCCAGACAGGGGACCAAGAGACCCAGTACTTC.

This clonotype appeared many times. Here the CDR3 reads CASSFFVSYNEQFF. CDR3 sequence (DNA): TGTGCCAGCAGCTTCTTTGTGTCCTACAATGAGCAGTTCTTC. V gene TRBV28 combines with J gene TRBJ2-1; D unclear. Trimming removed 6 bases from V and 1 base from J, with 10 bases in between. CDR1 and CDR2 from the germline V gene are MDHEN and SYDVKM. The CDR3 contains 14 residues.

The chain carries TRBV12-3 or TRBV12-4 and TRBJ1-2, with no clear D. This CDR3 region has 13 residues. V lost 6 bases to trimming and J lost 4 bases, with 12 bases between them. This chain's CDR3 is CASRPQLSYGYTF. The CDR3 coding sequence is TGTGCCAGCAGGCCGCAGTTGAGCTATGGCTACACCTTC.

The chain carries TRBV5-1 and TRBJ2-3; 8 bases align to TRBD1. The CDR3 contains 16 residues. Germline-derived CDR1 and CDR2 are SGHRS and YFSETQ. J gave up 1 base and V 5 bases, and 9 bases lay outside the gene matches. CDR3 sequence: CASREPEGQGTDTQYF. As DNA, the CDR3 is TGCGCCAGCAGAGAACCGGAGGGACAGGGCACAGATACGCAGTATTTT.

This clonotype was seen a handful of times. V and J are TRBV30 and TRBJ1-5; 7 bases fit TRBD1. This CDR3 is 15 amino acids long. The ends lost 3 bases at V and 2 bases at J; junction bases unmatched: 7. CDR1 is GTSNPN and CDR2 is SVGIG in the germline V gene (reference sequence). The CDR3 spells CAWSQGGTGNQPQHF. The CDR3 nucleotides read TGTGCCTGGAGCCAGGGGGGGACAGGCAATCAGCCCCAGCATTTT.

This clonotype has a count of ten or more. The chain carries TRBV6-5 and TRBJ2-1; 8 bases map to TRBD2. The CDR3 runs to 16 residues. Germline V gives CDR1 MNHEY, CDR2 SVGAGI. V gave up 0 bases and J gave up 4 bases; unmatched junction bases: 5. The DNA for the CDR3 is TGTGCCAGCAGTTACTCAGAGTCTAGCGGGTACAATGAGCAGTTCTTC. Its protein is CASSYSESSGYNEQFF.

This clonotype has just a few counts. V and J are TRBV11-2 and TRBJ2-1; D may correspond to TRBD1 or TRBD2 (5 bases each). The V end lost 5 bases, the J end lost 0 bases, and 14 bases lay between the germline ends. Germline CDR1 is SGHAT and CDR2 is FQNNGV. The CDR3 sequence is 16 residues long. Written as DNA, the CDR3 is TGTGCCAGCAGCATTACCGGGACCAGCTCCTACAATGAGCAGTTCTTC. This encodes CASSITGTSSYNEQFF.

V usage is TRBV2 and J usage is TRBJ1-2, with D unclear. The CDR3 totals 16 residues. CDR1 is SNHLY and CDR2 is FYNNEI in the germline V gene. V dropped 3 bases and J dropped 0 bases, with 14 bases sitting between them. The CDR3 region has the DNA TGTGCCAGCAGTGATGTAGTAGGGTTCGCTAACTATGGCTACACCTTC. It specifies CASSDVVGFANYGYTF.

The genes are TRBV4-2 and TRBJ2-3; D is undetermined. CDR1 and CDR2 (germline): LGHNA, YNFKEQ. The V end lost 5 bases, the J end lost 2 bases, and 14 bases lay between the germline ends. The CDR3 has 15 amino acids. CDR3: CASSAQVSPTDTQYF. CDR3 bases: TGTGCCAGCAGCGCGCAAGTCTCTCCCACAGATACGCAGTATTTT.

CDR3 sequence reads: CASSRATGELFF. CDR3 DNA sequence: TGTGCCAGCAGCCGGGCCACCGGGGAGCTGTTTTTT. The chain employs TRBV12-3 or TRBV12-4 and TRBJ2-2; D remains unclear. Trimming removed 6 bases from V and 4 bases from J, with 6 bases in between. The CDR3 spans 12 residues.

The chain employs TRBV10-3 and TRBJ2-1; a weak D match, TRBD1 (5 bases). V gave up 2 bases and J gave up 1 base, with 9 bases separating them. Germline CDR1 and CDR2: ENHRY and SYGVKD. The CDR3 has 15 amino acids. CDR3 sequence: CAISEDSFSYNEQFF. The CDR3 DNA reads as TGTGCCATCAGTGAGGACAGCTTTTCCTACAATGAGCAGTTCTTC.